The clone carrying this T cell receptor (beta chain) was seen once. Its cognate antigen is unknown. CDR3 size: 13 residues. With V trimmed by 5 bases and J by 6 bases, 6 bases remained unmatched. Germline CDR1 SQVTM, CDR2 ANQGSEA. The data were taken from a study of T cell responses to AZD1222 COVID-19 vaccine. Study findings and constraints: The donor group comprised mostly white British people and more females; the analysis possibly underestimated clonal diversity. Researchers took repertoire samples only after the peak T cell response had come.

Libraries were prepared by immunoSEQ multiplex PCR; TCRdb keeps only in-frame clonotypes and omits some of them. The sample has over 100,000 clones; roughly 87% are singletons. This chain links TRBV29-1 with TRBJ1-2; TRBD1 aligns across 10 bases. The sample here was peripheral blood, taken 28 days after the second AZD1222 dose. This receptor was identified in an adult who received the AZD1222 COVID-19 vaccine. This CDR3 reads CSVQTGTGDGYTF. Written as DNA, the CDR3 is TGCAGCGTTCAGACCGGGACAGGGGATGGCTACACCTTC.